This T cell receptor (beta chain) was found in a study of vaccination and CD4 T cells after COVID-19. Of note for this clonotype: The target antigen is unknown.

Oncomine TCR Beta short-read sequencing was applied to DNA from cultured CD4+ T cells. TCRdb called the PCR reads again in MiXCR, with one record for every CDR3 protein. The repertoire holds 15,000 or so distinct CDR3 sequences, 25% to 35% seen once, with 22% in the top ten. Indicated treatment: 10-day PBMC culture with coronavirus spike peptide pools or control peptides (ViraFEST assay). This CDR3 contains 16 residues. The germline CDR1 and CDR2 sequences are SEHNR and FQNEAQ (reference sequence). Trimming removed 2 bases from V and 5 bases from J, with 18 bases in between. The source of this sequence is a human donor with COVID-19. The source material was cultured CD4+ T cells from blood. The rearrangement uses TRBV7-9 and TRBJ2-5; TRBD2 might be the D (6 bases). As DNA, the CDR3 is TGTGCCAGCAGCTTATACGGCGCTAGCGTGGGGGAGACCCAGTACTTC. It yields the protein CASSLYGASVGETQYF.